These T cell receptor beta chains were read from a single sample in a study of shared clonotypes between healthy human individuals. Profiling relied on immunoSEQ multiplex PCR, and the TCRdb table lists in-frame clones only, not all of them. The profile shows about 2.2 million clones, around 93% of them singletons. The sequencing sample was made of naive CD8+ T cells from PBMCs. The receptors were sampled from a man younger than 30 in good health. Some clones in this sample may be carry-over from other donors' samples. CDR3s include the opening cysteine and the closing phenylalanine or tryptophan. D genes are given only for firm matches. Clone size appears in some rows only: once, few, many, or a class for an expanded clone.

d_call j_call v_call clone_size cdr3_aa cdr3_nt
- TRBJ1-4 TRBV21-1 - CASSESWGAPNEKLFF TGTGCCAGCAGCGAATCTTGGGGGGCCCCTAATGAAAAACTGTTTTTT
TRBD2 TRBJ2-7 TRBV5-1 once CASSLLAGGSSYEQYF TGCGCCAGCAGCTTGTTAGCGGGAGGGAGCTCCTACGAGCAGTACTTC
- TRBJ2-1 TRBV28 - CASSADSPSNSYNEQFF TGTGCCAGCAGTGCGGACAGCCCGTCCAACTCCTACAATGAGCAGTTCTTC
- TRBJ2-1 TRBV7-3 once CASSPYGRGPPIPVQENEQFF TGTGCCAGCAGCCCATACGGTCGAGGGCCGCCGATCCCGGTTCAGGAGAATGAGCAGTTCTTC
TRBD1 TRBJ2-7 TRBV11-2 - CASSLGWTGGSYEQYF TGTGCCAGCAGCCTAGGGTGGACAGGGGGTTCCTACGAGCAGTACTTC
TRBD2 TRBJ2-1 TRBV6-5 - CASSYGAGGTYNEQFF TGTGCCAGCAGTTACGGAGCGGGAGGTACCTACAATGAGCAGTTCTTC
TRBD2 TRBJ2-7 TRBV27 - CASSLEAGGIYEQYF TGTGCCAGCAGTTTAGAGGCGGGAGGGATATACGAGCAGTACTTC
- TRBJ1-2 TRBV9 - CASSAELSNYGYTF TGTGCCAGCAGCGCCGAGTTGTCAAACTATGGCTACACCTTC
TRBD2 TRBJ2-2 TRBV27 - CASKLAFSTGELFF TGTGCCAGCAAACTAGCGTTTAGCACCGGGGAGCTGTTTTTT
- TRBJ2-5 TRBV6-1 - CASSEKTGLRTQYF TGTGCCAGCAGTGAAAAGACGGGTTTGAGGACCCAGTACTTC
- TRBJ1-2 TRBV7-9 - CASAGGLYGYTF TGTGCCAGCGCTGGGGGACTATATGGCTACACCTTC
- TRBJ1-5 TRBV7-9 - CASSSIDSNQPQHF TGTGCCAGCAGCTCCATTGACTCGAATCAGCCCCAGCATTTT
TRBD1 TRBJ1-1 TRBV5-1 - CASSNTDRDAEAFF TGCGCCAGCAGCAACACCGACAGGGACGCTGAAGCTTTCTTT
- TRBJ1-2 TRBV5-6 - CASSLWRPGSAGYTF TGTGCCAGCAGCCTGTGGAGACCGGGGAGTGCTGGCTACACCTTC
- TRBJ2-1 TRBV4-3 - CASSPAPGLNNEQFF TGCGCCAGCAGCCCCGCCCCGGGACTGAACAATGAGCAGTTCTTC
- TRBJ2-7 TRBV7-9 - CASSSDYEQYF TGTGCCAGCAGCTCTGATTACGAGCAGTACTTC
- TRBJ2-7 TRBV27 - CASSYGTGGEQYF TGTGCCAGCAGTTATGGGACCGGAGGAGAGCAGTACTTC
- TRBJ2-5 TRBV28 once CASSLRAAQETQYF TGTGCCAGCAGTTTAAGGGCAGCTCAAGAGACCCAGTACTTC
- TRBJ1-2 TRBV4-1 - CASSPAGGGYHGYTF TGCGCCAGCAGCCCGGCCGGCGGGGGATACCACGGCTACACCTTC
- TRBJ1-1 TRBV28 - CASSSGLAEAFF TGTGCCAGCAGTTCCGGGCTCGCTGAAGCTTTCTTT
- TRBJ2-2 TRBV19 - CASSIGLSGELFF TGTGCCAGTAGTATAGGCCTCTCCGGGGAGCTGTTTTTT
- TRBJ1-1 TRBV6-5 - CASSYSRAGTEAFF TGTGCCAGCAGTTACTCCCGGGCGGGCACTGAAGCTTTCTTT
- TRBJ2-3 TRBV27 - CASSPLLATSTDTQYF TGTGCCAGCAGTCCCCTCTTAGCGACTAGCACAGATACGCAGTATTTT
- TRBJ2-7 TRBV27 - CASGASGYEQYF TGTGCCAGCGGGGCAAGTGGGTACGAGCAGTACTTC
TRBD2 TRBJ2-2 TRBV6-5 - CASSWTSGNAGELFF TGTGCCAGCAGTTGGACTAGCGGGAACGCCGGGGAGCTGTTTTTT
- TRBJ1-2 TRBV28 once CASSLRGSGDGYTF TGTGCCAGCAGTTTACGGGGGTCAGGGGACGGCTACACCTTC
- TRBJ2-7 TRBV9 once CASSPEIGSFYEQYF TGTGCCAGCAGTCCCGAAATCGGGAGCTTTTACGAGCAGTACTTC
TRBD1 TRBJ1-2 TRBV11-2 - CASKGQGPGYTF TGTGCCAGCAAAGGACAGGGCCCTGGCTACACCTTC
- TRBJ2-6 TRBV7-9 - CASSPSRGDSGANVLTF TGTGCCAGCAGCCCGAGCCGCGGGGACTCTGGGGCCAACGTCCTGACTTTC
- TRBJ2-1 TRBV27 - CASSRGVYNEQFF TGTGCCAGCAGTCGCGGAGTCTACAATGAGCAGTTCTTC
- TRBJ2-1 TRBV5-6 - CASSLVSANEQFF TGTGCCAGCAGCTTGGTGTCAGCCAATGAGCAGTTCTTC
- TRBJ2-7 TRBV7-3 - CASSLQSDYEQYF TGTGCCAGCAGCTTACAATCCGACTACGAGCAGTACTTC
- TRBJ1-2 TRBV19 - CASSIRGFDGYTF TGTGCCAGTAGTATTAGAGGTTTTGATGGCTACACCTTC
- TRBJ2-7 TRBV23-1 - CASSQPGFYEQYF TGCGCCAGCAGTCAACCTGGTTTTTACGAGCAGTACTTC
TRBD2 TRBJ2-1 TRBV6-5 - CASSYLAEEPYNEQFF TGTGCCAGCAGTTACCTAGCGGAAGAGCCCTACAATGAGCAGTTCTTC